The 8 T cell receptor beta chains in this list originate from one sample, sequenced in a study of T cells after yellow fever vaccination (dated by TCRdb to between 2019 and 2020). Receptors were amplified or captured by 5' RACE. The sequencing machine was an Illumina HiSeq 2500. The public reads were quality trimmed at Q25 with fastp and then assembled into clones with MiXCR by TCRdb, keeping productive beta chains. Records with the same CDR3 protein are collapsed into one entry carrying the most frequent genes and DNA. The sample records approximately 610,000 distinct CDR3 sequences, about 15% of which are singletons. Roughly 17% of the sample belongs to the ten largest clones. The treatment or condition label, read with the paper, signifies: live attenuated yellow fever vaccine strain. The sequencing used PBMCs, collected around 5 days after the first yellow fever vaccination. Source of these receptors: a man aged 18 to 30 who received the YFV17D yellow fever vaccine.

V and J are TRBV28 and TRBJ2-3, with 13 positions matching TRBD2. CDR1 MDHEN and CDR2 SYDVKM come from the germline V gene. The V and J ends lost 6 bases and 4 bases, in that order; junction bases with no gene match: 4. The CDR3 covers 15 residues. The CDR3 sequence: CASRRGLAGADTQYF. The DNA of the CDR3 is TGTGCCAGCAGACGAGGACTAGCGGGGGCAGATACGCAGTATTTT.

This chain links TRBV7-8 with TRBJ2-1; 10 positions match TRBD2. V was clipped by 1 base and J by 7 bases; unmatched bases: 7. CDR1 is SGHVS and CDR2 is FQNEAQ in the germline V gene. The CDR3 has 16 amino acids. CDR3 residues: CASSLVPAGGRNEQFF. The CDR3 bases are TGTGCCAGCAGCTTAGTACCAGCGGGGGGGCGGAATGAGCAGTTCTTC.

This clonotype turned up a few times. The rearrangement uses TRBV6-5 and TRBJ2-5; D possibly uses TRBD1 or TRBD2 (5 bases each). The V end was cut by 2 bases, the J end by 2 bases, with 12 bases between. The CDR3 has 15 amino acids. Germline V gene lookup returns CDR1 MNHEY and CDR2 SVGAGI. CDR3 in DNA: TGTGCCAGCAGTTACATGAGGGGCTGGCAAGAGACCCAGTACTTC. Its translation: CASSYMRGWQETQYF.

The CDR3 bases are TGTGCCAGCAGCTGGGGACAGCCGAATTCACCCCTCCACTTT. Translation: CASSWGQPNSPLHF. The V call is TRBV7-9, the J call TRBJ1-6; TRBD1 matches 7 bases. V dropped 4 bases and J dropped 7; count of bases not matched to a gene: 4. The CDR3 is 14 residues long. Germline assignment: CDR1 SEHNR and CDR2 FQNEAQ (reference sequence). The full variable domain, rest sourced from reference TRBV7-9 and TRBJ1-6, is DTGVSQNPRHKITKRGQNVTFRCDPISEHNRLYWYRQTLGQGPEFLTYFQNEAQLEKSRLLSDRFSAERPKGSFSTLEIQRTEQGDSAMYLCASSWGQPNSPLHFGNGTRLTVT.

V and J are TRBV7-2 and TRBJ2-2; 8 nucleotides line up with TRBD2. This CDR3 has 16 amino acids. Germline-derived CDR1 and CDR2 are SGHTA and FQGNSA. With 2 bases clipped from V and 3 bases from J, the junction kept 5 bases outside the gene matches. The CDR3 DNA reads TGTGCCAGCAGCTTAAATTCCGGGGGGGACACCGGGGAGCTGTTTTTT. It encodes CASSLNSGGDTGELFF.

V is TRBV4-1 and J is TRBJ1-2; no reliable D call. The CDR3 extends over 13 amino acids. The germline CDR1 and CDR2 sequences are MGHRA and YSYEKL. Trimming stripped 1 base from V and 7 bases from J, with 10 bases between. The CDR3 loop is CASSQGGSGGYTF. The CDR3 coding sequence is TGCGCCAGCAGCCAAGGCGGGTCGGGTGGCTACACCTTC.

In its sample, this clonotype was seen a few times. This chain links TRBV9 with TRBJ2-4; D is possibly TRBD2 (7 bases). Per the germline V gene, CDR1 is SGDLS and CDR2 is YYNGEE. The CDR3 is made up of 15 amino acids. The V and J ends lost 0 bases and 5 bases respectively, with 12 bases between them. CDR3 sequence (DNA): TGTGCCAGCAGCGTAGGAGGGGGGGCTCAAAACATTCAGTACTTC. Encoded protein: CASSVGGGAQNIQYF.

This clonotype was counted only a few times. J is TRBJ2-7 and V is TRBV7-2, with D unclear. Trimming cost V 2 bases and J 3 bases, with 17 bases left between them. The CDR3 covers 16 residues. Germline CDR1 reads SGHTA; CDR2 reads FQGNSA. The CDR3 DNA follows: TGTGCCAGCAGCTTAAGCAGGCCCAATCTTTACTACGAGCAGTACTTC. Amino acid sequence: CASSLSRPNLYYEQYF.